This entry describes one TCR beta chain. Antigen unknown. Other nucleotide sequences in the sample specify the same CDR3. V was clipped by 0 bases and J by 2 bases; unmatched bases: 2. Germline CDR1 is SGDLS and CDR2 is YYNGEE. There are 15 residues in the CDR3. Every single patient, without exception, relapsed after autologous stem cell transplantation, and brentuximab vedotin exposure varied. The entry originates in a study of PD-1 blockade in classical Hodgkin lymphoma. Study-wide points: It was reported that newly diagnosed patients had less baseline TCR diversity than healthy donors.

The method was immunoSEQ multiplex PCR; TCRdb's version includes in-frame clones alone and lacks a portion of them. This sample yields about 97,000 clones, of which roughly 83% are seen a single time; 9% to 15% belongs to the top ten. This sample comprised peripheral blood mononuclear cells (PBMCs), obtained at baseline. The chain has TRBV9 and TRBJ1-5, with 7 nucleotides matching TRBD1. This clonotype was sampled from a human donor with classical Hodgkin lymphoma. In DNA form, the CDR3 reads TGTGCCAGCAGCGTAGGGACAGGAGGCAATCAGCCCCAGCATTTT. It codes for CASSVGTGGNQPQHF.